This TCR beta chain was profiled in a study of regulatory T cells in long-lasting Graves disease. This CDR3 has 15 amino acids. J gave up 4 bases and V 6 bases, and 11 bases lay outside the gene matches. CDR1 and CDR2 (germline): MNHNS, SASEGT. CDR3-region Arm-PCR and iRepertoire HTBI primers produced the TCR beta libraries. TCRdb ran MiXCR on the multiplex PCR reads and lists one entry per CDR3 protein. Among 400,000 to 550,000 distinct CDR3 sequences listed, about a sixth were seen once. The time point was: newly diagnosed GD, antithyroid drugs for less than 3 months. PBMC RNA was the source of the TCR library. These sequences were also reported in another study, on T cells in Graves' hyperthyroidism and ophthalmopathy.

This clonotype was obtained from a woman in her twenties or thirties with Graves disease. The chain links TRBV6-1 to TRBJ2-5, with 7 bases aligning to TRBD2. Here the sequenced sample was peripheral blood mononuclear cells (PBMCs), taken at new diagnosis, from a patient treated with antithyroid drugs. CDR3 region: CASSNGAGVGETQYF. Written as DNA, the CDR3 is TGTGCCAGCAGCAACGGGGCGGGAGTAGGAGAGACCCAGTACTTC.